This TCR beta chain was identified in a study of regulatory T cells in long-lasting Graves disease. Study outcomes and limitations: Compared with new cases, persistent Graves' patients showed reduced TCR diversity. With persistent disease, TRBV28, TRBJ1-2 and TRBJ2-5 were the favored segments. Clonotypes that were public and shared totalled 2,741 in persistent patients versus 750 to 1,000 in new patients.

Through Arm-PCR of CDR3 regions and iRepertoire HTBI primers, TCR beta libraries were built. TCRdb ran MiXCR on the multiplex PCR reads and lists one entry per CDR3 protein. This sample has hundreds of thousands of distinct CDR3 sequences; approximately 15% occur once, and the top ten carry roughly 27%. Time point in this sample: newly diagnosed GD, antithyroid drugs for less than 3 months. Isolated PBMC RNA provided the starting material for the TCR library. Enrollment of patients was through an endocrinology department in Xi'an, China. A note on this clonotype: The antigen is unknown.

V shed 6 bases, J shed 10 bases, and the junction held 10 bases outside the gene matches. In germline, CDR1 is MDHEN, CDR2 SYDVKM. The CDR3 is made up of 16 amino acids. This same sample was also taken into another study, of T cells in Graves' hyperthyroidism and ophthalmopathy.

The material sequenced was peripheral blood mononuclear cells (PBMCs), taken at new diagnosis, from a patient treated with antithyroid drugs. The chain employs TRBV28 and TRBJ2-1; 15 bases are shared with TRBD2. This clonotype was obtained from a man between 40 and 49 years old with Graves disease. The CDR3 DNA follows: TGTGCCAGCAGCAGGTTTGGGACTAGCGGGAGGTTGGAGCAGTTCTTC. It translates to CASSRFGTSGRLEQFF.